The T cell receptor beta chain described here comes from a study of blood T cell repertoires in COVID-19. Study summary: Both acute and convalescent COVID-19 samples were obtained from the United States, Italy and Spain.

Original handling: Amplified reference gene primers provided the basis for estimating nucleated cell counts. Generated by immunoSEQ multiplex PCR, the TCRdb table keeps only in-frame clones and is missing some. V and J calls and clone size are copied from that table; D and trimming were computed from the DNA. Altogether about 140,000 clones are present, approximately 85% being singletons, with the ten largest covering 2.5% to 3%. V was pared by 3 bases and J by 3 bases, with 11 bases between. Germline loops: CDR1 KGHSH, CDR2 LQKENI. CDR3 length: 15 residues. V and J are TRBV18 and TRBJ2-2; TRBD1 might be the D (5 bases). The origin of this receptor is a man aged 50 to 60 with acute or convalescent COVID-19. Sequencing input: peripheral blood. This CDR3 is CASSPRRVDTGELFF. The CDR3 DNA sequence: TGTGCCAGCTCACCCCGCAGGGTCGACACCGGGGAGCTGTTTTTT.